This is a list of T cell receptor beta chains from one sample in a study of blood T cell repertoires in COVID-19. The repertoire was sequenced with immunoSEQ multiplex PCR; TCRdb's copy has only in-frame clones and lacks some. The sample includes about 83,000 clones, roughly 87% of them seen just once. The specimen sequenced was peripheral blood. The receptors shown here come from a woman between 50 and 59 years old with active or convalescent COVID-19. Each CDR3 is given with its conserved first and last residue. A D gene is named only where the DNA matches it firmly. Only some rows state a clone size, as once, few, many or a class for expanded clones.

size: few; D: NA; J: TRBJ1-3; V: TRBV21-1; CDR3: CASSKGTGALRRGNTIYF; DNA: TGTGCCAGCAGCAAAGGGACAGGGGCCCTCAGGCGGGGAAACACCATATATTTT
size: NA; D: NA; J: TRBJ2-2; V: TRBV19; CDR3: CASSNRNTGELFF; DNA: TGTGCCAGTAGTAATAGGAACACCGGGGAGCTGTTTTTT
size: NA; D: TRBD1; J: TRBJ1-3; V: TRBV4-3; CDR3: CASSHRQGARNTIYF; DNA: TGCGCCAGCAGCCACCGACAGGGGGCGCGGAACACCATATATTTT
size: NA; D: NA; J: TRBJ1-1; V: TRBV3-1/TRBV3-2; CDR3: CASSLGHTGVTEAFF; DNA: TGTGCCAGCAGCCTTGGACACACCGGTGTAACTGAAGCTTTCTTT
size: NA; D: TRBD1; J: TRBJ1-2; V: TRBV30; CDR3: CAWGRDRPYGYTF; DNA: TGTGCCTGGGGCCGGGACAGGCCCTATGGCTACACCTTC
size: NA; D: NA; J: TRBJ1-5; V: TRBV7-9; CDR3: CASSSLNQPQHF; DNA: TGTGCCAGCAGCTCCCTCAATCAGCCCCAGCATTTT
size: NA; D: NA; J: TRBJ1-2; V: TRBV15; CDR3: CATSRDSQSPSTNYGYTF; DNA: TGTGCCACCAGCAGAGATTCACAATCTCCGTCAACCAACTATGGCTACACCTTC
size: NA; D: NA; J: TRBJ2-2; V: TRBV7-9; CDR3: CASSPNTGELFF; DNA: TGTGCCAGCAGCCCTAACACCGGGGAGCTGTTTTTT
size: NA; D: NA; J: TRBJ2-6; V: TRBV6-6; CDR3: CASSSGTGGANVLTF; DNA: TGTGCCAGCAGTTCCGGGACTGGTGGGGCCAACGTCCTGACTTTC
size: few; D: TRBD1; J: TRBJ1-2; V: TRBV5-4; CDR3: CASSLALQGNRNYGYTF; DNA: TGTGCCAGCAGCTTGGCCCTACAGGGGAACAGAAACTATGGCTACACCTTC
size: NA; D: TRBD2; J: TRBJ2-5; V: TRBV5-5; CDR3: CASSPPGLAWSQTQYF; DNA: TGTGCCAGCAGCCCTCCGGGACTAGCTTGGAGTCAGACCCAGTACTTC
size: NA; D: NA; J: TRBJ2-2; V: TRBV7-9; CDR3: CASILFSPRTAETGELFF; DNA: TGTGCCAGCATCTTATTCTCCCCCCGGACAGCAGAGACCGGGGAGCTGTTTTTT
size: few; D: NA; J: TRBJ2-1; V: TRBV7-3; CDR3: CASSPGRGGFSSYNEQFF; DNA: TGTGCCAGCAGCCCCGGGAGAGGAGGCTTCAGCTCCTACAATGAGCAGTTCTTC
size: NA; D: TRBD2; J: TRBJ2-1; V: TRBV9; CDR3: CASSELAGSYNEQFF; DNA: TGTGCCAGCAGCGAGCTAGCGGGGTCCTACAATGAGCAGTTCTTC
size: NA; D: NA; J: TRBJ1-2; V: TRBV30; CDR3: CAWSVGGAGNYGYTF; DNA: TGTGCCTGGAGTGTTGGAGGGGCGGGTAACTATGGCTACACCTTC
size: few; D: TRBD1; J: TRBJ1-5; V: TRBV4-3; CDR3: CASSQETGEAYQPQHF; DNA: TGCGCCAGCAGCCAGGAGACAGGGGAGGCTTATCAGCCCCAGCATTTT
size: NA; D: NA; J: TRBJ2-3; V: TRBV2; CDR3: CASSVSGREGDTQYF; DNA: TGTGCCAGCAGTGTTTCGGGCAGGGAAGGAGATACGCAGTATTTT
size: NA; D: TRBD1; J: TRBJ1-5; V: TRBV10-3; CDR3: CAISDWDRGGGGQPQHF; DNA: TGTGCCATCAGTGATTGGGACAGGGGCGGGGGTGGTCAGCCCCAGCATTTT
size: NA; D: TRBD2; J: TRBJ2-2; V: TRBV7-2; CDR3: CASSPRAGVVTGELFF; DNA: TGTGCCAGCAGCCCCAGGGCGGGGGTGGTCACCGGGGAGCTGTTTTTT
size: NA; D: NA; J: TRBJ1-3; V: TRBV18; CDR3: CASSPLDGGPGNTIYF; DNA: TGTGCCAGCTCACCACTTGACGGGGGGCCTGGAAACACCATATATTTT
size: NA; D: TRBD1; J: TRBJ2-2; V: TRBV19; CDR3: CASSFPDRVHTGELFF; DNA: TGTGCCAGTAGTTTTCCGGACAGGGTACACACCGGGGAGCTGTTTTTT
size: NA; D: NA; J: TRBJ1-5; V: TRBV24-1; CDR3: CATSDRTSSNQPQHF; DNA: TGTGCCACCAGTGATCGCACAAGTAGCAATCAGCCCCAGCATTTT
size: NA; D: NA; J: TRBJ1-1; V: TRBV19; CDR3: CASSDRNTEAFF; DNA: TGTGCCAGTTCAGATCGGAACACTGAAGCTTTCTTT
size: NA; D: TRBD1; J: TRBJ1-2; V: TRBV7-9; CDR3: CASSLPPGTDYGYTF; DNA: TGTGCCAGCAGCCTACCTCCCGGGACAGACTATGGCTACACCTTC
size: NA; D: TRBD2; J: TRBJ2-1; V: TRBV7-9; CDR3: CASNQVGHRSGVALNEQFF; DNA: TGTGCCAGCAACCAAGTAGGCCATCGGAGCGGGGTGGCGTTGAATGAGCAGTTCTTC
size: NA; D: TRBD1; J: TRBJ2-7; V: TRBV7-9; CDR3: CASLGQENSYEQYF; DNA: TGTGCCAGCCTCGGACAGGAAAACTCCTACGAGCAGTACTTC
size: NA; D: TRBD2; J: TRBJ2-3; V: TRBV28; CDR3: CASSLYSGGGTDTQYF; DNA: TGTGCCAGCAGTTTATATAGCGGGGGGGGCACAGATACGCAGTATTTT
size: many; D: NA; J: TRBJ2-7; V: TRBV6-5; CDR3: CASNRGITDEQYF; DNA: TGTGCCAGCAATCGGGGAATTACGGACGAGCAGTACTTC
size: NA; D: NA; J: TRBJ1-2; V: TRBV5-1; CDR3: CASSPDGTNYGYTF; DNA: TGCGCCAGCAGCCCGGACGGGACTAACTATGGCTACACCTTC
size: once; D: NA; J: TRBJ1-3; V: TRBV5-1; CDR3: CASSRGRAIPGNTIYF; DNA: TGCGCCAGCAGTCGTGGCAGGGCAATCCCTGGAAACACCATATATTTT
size: NA; D: NA; J: TRBJ1-2; V: TRBV3-1/TRBV3-2; CDR3: CASSQDWQNYGYTF; DNA: TGTGCCAGCAGCCAAGATTGGCAGAACTATGGCTACACCTTC
size: NA; D: TRBD1; J: TRBJ1-2; V: TRBV5-6; CDR3: CASSLEGARFAYGYTF; DNA: TGTGCCAGCAGCTTGGAGGGGGCGCGGTTCGCCTATGGCTACACCTTC
size: once; D: NA; J: TRBJ1-1; V: TRBV12-3/TRBV12-4; CDR3: CASTETTGEAFF; DNA: TGTGCCAGCACCGAGACTACAGGGGAAGCTTTCTTT
size: NA; D: NA; J: TRBJ2-1; V: TRBV9; CDR3: CASSVAGDSYNEQFF; DNA: TGTGCCAGCAGCGTAGCCGGGGACTCATACAATGAGCAGTTCTTC
size: once; D: TRBD1; J: TRBJ2-3; V: TRBV9; CDR3: CASSGQGRADTQYF; DNA: TGTGCCAGCAGCGGACAGGGAAGGGCAGATACGCAGTATTTT
size: NA; D: TRBD1; J: TRBJ1-1; V: TRBV10-3; CDR3: CAISDGQGGTEAFF; DNA: TGTGCCATCAGTGACGGACAGGGGGGCACTGAAGCTTTCTTT
size: NA; D: NA; J: TRBJ1-1; V: TRBV18; CDR3: CASSNKQGAANTEAFF; DNA: TGTGCCAGCTCGAATAAACAGGGAGCGGCCAACACTGAAGCTTTCTTT
size: NA; D: TRBD1; J: TRBJ1-2; V: TRBV29-1; CDR3: CSVEGQGQGARSTF; DNA: TGCAGCGTTGAAGGCCAGGGACAGGGGGCCCGATCCACCTTC
size: once; D: TRBD1; J: TRBJ2-3; V: TRBV19; CDR3: CASSRTGTGYWRTDTQYF; DNA: TGTGCCAGTAGCCGAACCGGGACAGGATACTGGAGGACAGATACGCAGTATTTT
size: NA; D: TRBD2; J: TRBJ2-7; V: TRBV5-6; CDR3: CASSSQTSGGLYEQYF; DNA: TGTGCCAGCAGCTCCCAGACTAGCGGGGGGTTGTACGAGCAGTACTTC
size: NA; D: TRBD2; J: TRBJ2-3; V: TRBV7-3; CDR3: CASSDSGGNTDTQYF; DNA: TGTGCCAGCAGCGATAGCGGGGGGAACACAGATACGCAGTATTTT
size: NA; D: TRBD2; J: TRBJ2-3; V: TRBV3-1/TRBV3-2; CDR3: CASSQEMGGGCHMDTQYF; DNA: TGTGCCAGCAGCCAAGAGATGGGGGGAGGGTGCCACATGGATACGCAGTATTTT
size: few; D: NA; J: TRBJ1-5; V: TRBV28; CDR3: CASMGAGLTSNQPQHF; DNA: TGTGCCAGCATGGGGGCAGGTTTGACTAGCAATCAGCCCCAGCATTTT
size: NA; D: NA; J: TRBJ1-5; V: TRBV7-8; CDR3: CASSPSGSHQPQHF; DNA: TGTGCCAGCAGCCCATCGGGGAGCCATCAGCCCCAGCATTTT
size: NA; D: TRBD1; J: TRBJ2-7; V: TRBV9; CDR3: CASSAGTDLFSYEQYF; DNA: TGTGCCAGCAGCGCCGGGACAGACCTCTTCTCCTACGAGCAGTACTTC
size: NA; D: NA; J: TRBJ2-4; V: TRBV7-9; CDR3: CASSSQGGSSKNIQYF; DNA: TGTGCCAGCAGCTCACAGGGGGGGTCCTCCAAAAACATTCAGTACTTC
size: NA; D: TRBD2; J: TRBJ2-1; V: TRBV5-8; CDR3: CASSVTSGLYNEQFF; DNA: TGTGCCAGCAGCGTGACTAGCGGGCTATACAATGAGCAGTTCTTC
size: NA; D: TRBD1; J: TRBJ1-2; V: TRBV5-6; CDR3: CASSRRQGSYGYTF; DNA: TGTGCCAGCAGCCGGAGACAGGGTTCCTATGGCTACACCTTC
size: NA; D: TRBD1; J: TRBJ2-3; V: TRBV10-2; CDR3: CASSRQGASDTQYF; DNA: TGCGCCAGCAGCAGACAGGGGGCTTCAGATACGCAGTATTTT
size: NA; D: TRBD1; J: TRBJ2-7; V: TRBV6-5; CDR3: CASSYLGQGANEQYF; DNA: TGTGCCAGCAGTTACCTCGGGCAGGGGGCGAACGAGCAGTACTTC
size: NA; D: NA; J: TRBJ2-7; V: TRBV6-5; CDR3: CASSYSEGREQYF; DNA: TGTGCCAGCAGTTACTCAGAGGGCCGCGAGCAGTACTTC
size: NA; D: TRBD1; J: TRBJ1-2; V: TRBV29-1; CDR3: CSVPLQGHGYTF; DNA: TGCAGCGTGCCGCTACAGGGGCACGGCTACACCTTC
size: NA; D: NA; J: TRBJ2-2; V: TRBV19; CDR3: CASSSYSGTTNTGELFF; DNA: TGTGCCAGTAGTTCCTACTCCGGGACAACGAACACCGGGGAGCTGTTTTTT
size: NA; D: NA; J: TRBJ2-6; V: TRBV7-6; CDR3: CASSTTGSGANVLTF; DNA: TGTGCCAGCAGCACCACAGGTTCTGGGGCCAACGTCCTGACTTTC
size: NA; D: NA; J: TRBJ1-2; V: TRBV29-1; CDR3: CSVEPPANYGYTF; DNA: TGCAGCGTTGAACCCCCAGCTAACTATGGCTACACCTTC
size: few; D: NA; J: TRBJ1-1; V: TRBV7-3; CDR3: CASKPTVNTEAFF; DNA: TGTGCCAGCAAACCGACAGTTAACACTGAAGCTTTCTTT
size: NA; D: NA; J: TRBJ1-2; V: TRBV19; CDR3: CASSIVRDDGYTF; DNA: TGTGCCAGTAGTATTGTCAGGGATGATGGCTACACCTTC
size: once; D: TRBD1; J: TRBJ1-6; V: TRBV6-1; CDR3: CASSEAPGFGQGSSPLHF; DNA: TGTGCCAGCAGTGAAGCTCCTGGATTTGGACAGGGAAGTTCACCCCTCCACTTT
size: NA; D: NA; J: TRBJ1-5; V: TRBV28; CDR3: CASNVRGNQPQHF; DNA: TGTGCCAGCAATGTCAGGGGTAATCAGCCCCAGCATTTT